This TCR beta chain was obtained from a study of identical twins. Study-wide results and caveats: Low generation-probability sequences were in excess among twin-shared out-of-frame alpha sequences. Within monozygotic twins, out-of-frame TCR alpha sharing was underestimated by the models.

After template switching added a universal primer site, the resulting cDNA carried unique molecular identifiers. A single record per CDR3 protein comes from TCRdb applying MiXCR to the 5' RACE reads. The data show around 550,000 distinct CDR3 sequences, with approximately 16% seen just once and 0.44% held by the top ten. Per germline, CDR1 SGHVS and CDR2 FQNEAQ. V was trimmed by 5 bases and J by 3 bases, leaving 2 bases between them. This CDR3 has 10 residues. The sample holds many counts of this clonotype. Its antigen is unidentified. In addition, the sample was reused for a study of yellow fever vaccine responses in identical twins.

The clonotype comes from a woman between 18 and 29 years old in good health. The chain carries TRBV7-8 and TRBJ2-7; D unresolved. Sequencing was performed on CD4+ T cells sorted from blood. Here the CDR3 reads CASSNYEQYF. The CDR3 nucleotides are TGTGCCAGCAGCAACTACGAGCAGTACTTC.